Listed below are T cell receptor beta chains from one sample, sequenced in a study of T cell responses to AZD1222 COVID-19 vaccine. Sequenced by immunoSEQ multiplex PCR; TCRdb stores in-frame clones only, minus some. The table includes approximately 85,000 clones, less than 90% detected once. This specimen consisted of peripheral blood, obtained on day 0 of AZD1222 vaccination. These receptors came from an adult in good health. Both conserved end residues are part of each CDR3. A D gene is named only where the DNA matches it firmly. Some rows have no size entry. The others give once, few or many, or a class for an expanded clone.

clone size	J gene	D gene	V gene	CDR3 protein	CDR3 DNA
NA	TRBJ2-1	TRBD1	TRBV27	CASSITGGAYNEQFF	TGTGCCAGCAGTATCACAGGGGGCGCCTACAATGAGCAGTTCTTC
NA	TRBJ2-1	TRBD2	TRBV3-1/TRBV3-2	CASNRGGVVNEQFF	TGTGCCAGCAACCGCGGGGGAGTAGTCAATGAGCAGTTCTTC
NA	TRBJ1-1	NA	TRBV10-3	CAISARLQNTEAFF	TGTGCCATCAGTGCAAGGTTGCAGAACACTGAAGCTTTCTTT
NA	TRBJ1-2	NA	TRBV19	CASSPDLAYGYTF	TGTGCCAGTAGCCCAGATCTCGCTTATGGCTACACCTTC
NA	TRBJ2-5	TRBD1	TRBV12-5	CASGLGRGYQETQYF	TGTGCTAGTGGTTTGGGCAGGGGGTACCAAGAGACCCAGTACTTC
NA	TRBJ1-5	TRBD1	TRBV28	CASSLAGGSSNQPQHF	TGTGCCAGCAGCCTAGCAGGGGGGTCAAGCAATCAGCCCCAGCATTTT
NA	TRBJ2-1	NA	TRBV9	CASSVGTLSYNEQFF	TGTGCCAGCAGCGTTGGGACGCTTTCCTACAATGAGCAGTTCTTC
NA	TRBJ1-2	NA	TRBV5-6	CASTGGAVGYTF	TGTGCCAGCACCGGGGGTGCGGTTGGCTACACCTTC
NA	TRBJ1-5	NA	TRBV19	CASSMLQGSNQPQHF	TGTGCCAGTAGTATGCTGCAGGGTAGCAATCAGCCCCAGCATTTT
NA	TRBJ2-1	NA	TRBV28	CASSLTGNYYNEQFF	TGTGCCAGCAGTCTGACAGGAAATTATTACAATGAGCAGTTCTTC
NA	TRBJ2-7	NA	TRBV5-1	CASSLVGQTSSYEQYF	TGCGCCAGCAGCTTGGTTGGTCAGACCAGCTCCTACGAGCAGTACTTC
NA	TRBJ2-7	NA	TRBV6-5	CASTEISSRQYF	TGTGCCAGCACCGAAATAAGCTCCCGGCAGTACTTC
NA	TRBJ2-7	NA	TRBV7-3	CASSLNGYSYEQYF	TGTGCCAGCAGCTTAAACGGATACTCCTACGAGCAGTACTTC
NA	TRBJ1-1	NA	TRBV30	CAWSVSIFGRNTEAFF	TGTGCCTGGAGTGTATCGATTTTCGGGAGGAACACTGAAGCTTTCTTT
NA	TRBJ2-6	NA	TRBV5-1	CASSLGFLQAGANVLTF	TGCGCCAGCAGCTTGGGATTTTTACAAGCTGGGGCCAACGTCCTGACTTTC
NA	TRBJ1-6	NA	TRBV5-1	CASSRTESNSPLHF	TGCGCCAGCAGCCGTACAGAATCAAATTCACCCCTCCACTTT
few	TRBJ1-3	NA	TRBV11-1	CASSFLSGNTIYF	TGTGCCAGCAGCTTTCTCTCTGGAAACACCATATATTTT
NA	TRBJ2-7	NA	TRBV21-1	CASSNGTPLISYEQYF	TGTGCCAGCAGCAACGGGACCCCGCTTATCTCCTACGAGCAGTACTTC
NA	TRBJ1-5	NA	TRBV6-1	CASSERQAAGPQHF	TGTGCCAGCAGTGAACGACAGGCCGCTGGGCCCCAGCATTTT
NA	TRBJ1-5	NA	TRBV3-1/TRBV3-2	CASSQGRRSNQPQHF	TGTGCCAGCAGCCAAGGGAGGCGGAGCAATCAGCCCCAGCATTTT
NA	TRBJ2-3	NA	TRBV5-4	CASSLEKYTQYF	TGTGCCAGCAGCTTGGAAAAGTATACGCAGTATTTT
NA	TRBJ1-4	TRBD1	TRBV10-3	CAISEGQENEKLFF	TGTGCCATCAGTGAAGGACAGGAAAATGAAAAACTGTTTTTT
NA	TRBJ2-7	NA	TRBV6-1	CASSEALRLTEQYF	TGTGCCAGCAGTGAAGCGCTTCGACTCACCGAGCAGTACTTC
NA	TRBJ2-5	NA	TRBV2	CATRKGGVVAETQYF	TGTGCCACCAGAAAAGGAGGGGTAGTAGCAGAGACCCAGTACTTC
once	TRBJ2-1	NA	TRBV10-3	CAISEVFRENEQFF	TGTGCCATCAGTGAGGTCTTCCGGGAAAATGAGCAGTTCTTC
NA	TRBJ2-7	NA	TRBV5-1	CASSSRQAYEQYF	TGCGCCAGCAGCTCAAGGCAAGCCTACGAGCAGTACTTC
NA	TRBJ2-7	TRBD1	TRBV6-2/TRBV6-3	CASSYLGRGYEQYF	TGTGCCAGCAGTTACTTAGGCAGGGGGTACGAGCAGTACTTC
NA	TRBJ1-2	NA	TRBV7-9	CASSLPGTPVGGYTF	TGTGCCAGCAGCCTTCCTGGGACCCCTGTTGGTGGCTACACCTTC
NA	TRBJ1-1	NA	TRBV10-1	CASSGGTNTEAFF	TGCGCCAGCAGTGGAGGGACTAACACTGAAGCTTTCTTT
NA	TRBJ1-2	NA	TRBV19	CASSMGPGGVYGYTF	TGTGCCAGTAGTATGGGACCCGGGGGCGTCTATGGCTACACCTTC
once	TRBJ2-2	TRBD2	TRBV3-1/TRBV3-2	CASSQEGRGRGINTGELFF	TGTGCCAGCAGCCAAGAGGGAAGAGGGCGGGGGATTAACACCGGGGAGCTGTTTTTT
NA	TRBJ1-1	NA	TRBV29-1	CSVPVLGLSTEAFF	TGCAGCGTCCCCGTCCTAGGGTTGAGCACTGAAGCTTTCTTT
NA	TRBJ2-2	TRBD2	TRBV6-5	CASSSGTRANTGELFF	TGTGCCAGCAGTTCCGGGACTAGGGCGAACACCGGGGAGCTGTTTTTT
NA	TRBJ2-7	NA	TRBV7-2	CASSLAASSEQYF	TGTGCCAGCAGCTTAGCGGCTAGCAGCGAGCAGTACTTC
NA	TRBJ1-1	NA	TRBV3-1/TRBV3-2	CASSQYGKNTEAFF	TGTGCCAGCAGCCAATACGGAAAGAACACTGAAGCTTTCTTT
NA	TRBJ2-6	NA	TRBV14	CASSLLAGAGANVLTF	TGTGCCAGCAGCCTTTTGGCAGGGGCAGGGGCCAACGTCCTGACTTTC
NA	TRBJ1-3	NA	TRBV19	CASSIDLRNSGNTIYF	TGTGCCAGTAGTATAGATCTTCGGAACTCTGGAAACACCATATATTTT
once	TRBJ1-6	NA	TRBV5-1	CASSLPPAGSPLHF	TGCGCCAGCAGCTTGCCCCCCGCCGGTTCACCCCTCCACTTT
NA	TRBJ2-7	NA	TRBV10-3	CAIRPGPSYEQYF	TGTGCCATCAGACCGGGGCCCTCCTACGAGCAGTACTTC
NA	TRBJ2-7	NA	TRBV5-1	CASSRTLGQIYEQYF	TGCGCCAGCAGCCGGACCCTAGGACAAATCTACGAGCAGTACTTC
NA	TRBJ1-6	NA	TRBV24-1	CATSDRQTNSPLHF	TGTGCCACCAGTGACCGACAGACAAATTCACCCCTCCACTTT
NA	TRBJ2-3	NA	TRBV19	CASSRGSSTDTQYF	TGTGCCAGTAGTAGGGGCAGTAGCACAGATACGCAGTATTTT
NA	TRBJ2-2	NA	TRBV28	CASNQNTGELFF	TGTGCCAGCAACCAGAACACCGGGGAGCTGTTTTTT
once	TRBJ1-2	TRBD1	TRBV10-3	CAISESGQGNYGYTF	TGTGCCATCAGTGAGTCCGGACAGGGGAACTATGGCTACACCTTC
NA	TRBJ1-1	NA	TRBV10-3	CAIRDLGGNTEAFF	TGTGCCATCAGGGACCTTGGGGGGAACACTGAAGCTTTCTTT
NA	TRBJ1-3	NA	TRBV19	CASGYGNTIYF	TGTGCCAGTGGATATGGAAACACCATATATTTT
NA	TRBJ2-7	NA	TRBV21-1	CASGLAGGYYEQYF	TGTGCCAGCGGACTAGCGGGGGGATACTACGAGCAGTACTTC
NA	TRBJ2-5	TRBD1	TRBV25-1	CASSDARTGWETQYF	TGTGCCAGCAGTGATGCCCGGACAGGGTGGGAGACCCAGTACTTC
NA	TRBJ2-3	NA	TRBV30	CARTGTVSTDTQYF	TGTGCCAGAACCGGGACGGTGAGCACAGATACGCAGTATTTT
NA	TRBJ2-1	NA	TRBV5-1	CASSLSTGRNNEQFF	TGCGCCAGCAGCTTGAGTACGGGGAGGAACAATGAGCAGTTCTTC
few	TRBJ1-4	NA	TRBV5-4	CASSYDRVGEKLFF	TGTGCCAGCAGCTATGACCGGGTCGGTGAAAAACTGTTTTTT
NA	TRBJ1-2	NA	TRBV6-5	CASSYGQSYGYTF	TGTGCCAGCAGTTACGGCCAGTCCTATGGCTACACCTTC